Sequencing of this T cell receptor beta chain was carried out in a study of control samples from healthy donors and cancer patients. The V gene end was trimmed by 3 bases and the J gene end by 7 bases; junction bases not matched to a gene: 19. The CDR3 has 18 amino acids. Germline V gene sequence: CDR1 SGHKS, CDR2 YYEKEE (reference sequence). TCRdb's copy holds only in-frame clones and misses some; the assay was immunoSEQ multiplex PCR. The sample lists 85,000 to 100,000 clones, 80% to 95% occurring once. The gene calls are TRBV5-5 and TRBJ1-2; TRBD1 aligns across 9 bases. This sequence was found in a man between 18 and 29 years old in good health. The material sequenced was blood. CDR3 sequence: CASSSGWTGDPSASGYTF. The CDR3 region has the DNA TGTGCCAGCAGCTCGGGTTGGACAGGGGACCCCTCTGCGAGTGGCTACACCTTC.